The T cell receptor beta chain under discussion was sequenced for a study of Ad26.COV2.S vaccination and SARS-CoV-2 variants. Study-wide results and caveats: TCR breadth and depth estimates may have understated total T cell responses.

The CDR3 totals 16 residues. Germline CDR1 SGHRS, CDR2 YFSETQ. V gave up 5 bases and J gave up 0 bases; unmatched junction bases: 3. Treatment here: over 15 received Ad26.COV2.S at low or high dose, single or two shots; roughly five received placebo; per-sample allocation not given. Day 63 after the first vaccine or placebo injection was the time point for sampling. Within Boston, the person who donated was an adult of 18-55 years. Assay: immunoSEQ multiplex PCR; the TCRdb copy retains only in-frame clones and omits some. The repertoire holds fewer than 800,000 clones, with roughly nine tenths as singletons. As concerns this clone: Its target is unknown.

This chain links TRBV5-1 with TRBJ2-2, with 11 bases that match TRBD2. Sequenced material: peripheral blood, taken in a trial of Ad26.COV2.S vaccine versus placebo. The sequence came from a person between 18 and 65 years old who received the Ad26.COV2.S COVID-19 vaccine or a placebo. In DNA form, the CDR3 reads TGCGCCAGCAGGCGGACTAGCGGGCCGAACACCGGGGAGCTGTTTTTT. It is translated as CASRRTSGPNTGELFF.